The T cell receptor beta chain under discussion was sequenced for a study of cytomegalovirus exposure and HLA in healthy donors. Study-level findings and limits: An Asian-associated ancestry cluster reportedly showed fewer N-insertions than the roughly 670-donor mean in a later analysis.

PCR amplification relied on 60 Vbeta primers (plus 13 Jbeta primers). Using immunoSEQ multiplex PCR, the repertoire was profiled, and TCRdb retains in-frame clones only, with some absent. Of more than 140,000 clones in the sample, around 66% are singletons; the top ten hold around 3%. Looked up from germline, CDR1 is SEHNR and CDR2 is FQNEAQ (reference sequence). The CDR3 consists of 18 residues. Germline trimming cut 5 bases from V and 0 bases from J; bases unmatched to any gene: 13. On this clone itself: Its antigen is as yet unknown.

The chain links TRBV7-9 to TRBJ2-1; 7 nucleotides agree with TRBD2. Source material: PBMCs. The sequence was obtained from a woman in her twenties or thirties in good health and CMV-seropositive. CDR3 loop: CASSPPLAEISSYNEQFF. CDR3 DNA: TGTGCCAGCAGCCCCCCTCTAGCGGAGATTAGCTCCTACAATGAGCAGTTCTTC.